This T cell receptor (beta chain) came from a study of blood T cell repertoires in COVID-19. About the study: Some COVID-19 samples were acute and others convalescent; all came from the United States, Italy and Spain. PBMCs, B-cell-depleted T cells, or T cells were the source of the cDNA or gDNA that made up the material.

Data came from immunoSEQ multiplex PCR; TCRdb stores just in-frame clones and leaves some out. This sample has 97,000 or so clones, with approximately 84% found just once. Germline V gives CDR1 KGHDR, CDR2 SFDVKD. The CDR3 has 13 amino acids. The ends were cut back, 5 bases at V and 4 bases at J, with 9 bases in the middle. The V and J genes are TRBV24-1 and TRBJ2-3; D might be TRBD2 (6 bases). The clonotype was recovered from a middle-aged man with active or convalescent COVID-19. What was sequenced was peripheral blood. DNA for the CDR3: TGTGCCACCAGTGTGGGAGGAGCAGATACGCAGTATTTT. This translates into CATSVGGADTQYF.